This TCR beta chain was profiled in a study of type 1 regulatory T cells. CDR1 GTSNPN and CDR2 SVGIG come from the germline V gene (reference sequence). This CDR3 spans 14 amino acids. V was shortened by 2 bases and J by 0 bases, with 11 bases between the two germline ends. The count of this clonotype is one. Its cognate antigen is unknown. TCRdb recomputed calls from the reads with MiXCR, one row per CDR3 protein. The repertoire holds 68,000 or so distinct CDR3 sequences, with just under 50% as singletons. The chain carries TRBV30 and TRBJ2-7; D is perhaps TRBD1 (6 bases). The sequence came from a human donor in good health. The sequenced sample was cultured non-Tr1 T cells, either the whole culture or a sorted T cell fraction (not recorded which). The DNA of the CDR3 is TGTGCCTGGAGTCACAGGGAAAGCTCCTACGAGCAGTACTTC. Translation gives CAWSHRESSYEQYF.